This T cell receptor beta chain was captured in a study of CD8 T cells in ankylosing spondylitis. Study-wide results and caveats: Past studies reported some motif variants in reactive arthritis synovial fluid and blood. It appeared that ankylosing spondylitis blood was characterized by a TCR beta motif of several highly homologous variants. As reported, disease-linked clones showed significant enrichment in matched ankylosing spondylitis synovial fluid.

In making TCR beta libraries, quantitative 5'-RACE with molecular barcodes was used. TCRdb ran MiXCR on the 5' RACE reads and lists one entry per CDR3 protein. In the table there are fewer than 130,000 distinct CDR3 sequences, 24% of which are singletons. In germline, CDR1 is DFQATT, CDR2 SNEGSKA (reference sequence). The CDR3 spans 15 residues. V was clipped by 6 bases and J by 4 bases; unmatched bases: 7. This clonotype was observed a few times. Its target is unknown. V is TRBV20-1 and J is TRBJ2-2; 11 positions agree with TRBD2. The source of this sequence is a male donor with ankylosing spondylitis. Sequences were obtained from synovial fluid, either unsorted or a sorted T cell fraction (not recorded which). CDR3 coding DNA: TGCAGTGCCAGGACCGGGACTAGCGGCACCGGGGAGCTGTTTTTT. Residues: CSARTGTSGTGELFF.